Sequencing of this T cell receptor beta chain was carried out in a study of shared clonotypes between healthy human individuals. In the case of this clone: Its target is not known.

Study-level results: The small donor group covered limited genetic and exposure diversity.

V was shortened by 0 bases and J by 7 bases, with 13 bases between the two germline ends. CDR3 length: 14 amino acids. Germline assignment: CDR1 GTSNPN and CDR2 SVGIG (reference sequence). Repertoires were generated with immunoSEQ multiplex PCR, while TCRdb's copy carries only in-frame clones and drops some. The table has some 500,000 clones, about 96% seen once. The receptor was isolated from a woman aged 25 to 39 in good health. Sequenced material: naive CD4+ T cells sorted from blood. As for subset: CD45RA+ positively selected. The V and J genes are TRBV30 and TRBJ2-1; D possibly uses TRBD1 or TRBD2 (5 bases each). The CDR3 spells CAWSVGPSYNEQFF. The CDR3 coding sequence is TGTGCCTGGAGTGTGGGACCTTCTTATAATGAGCAGTTCTTC.